These 27 T cell receptor beta chains share one sample of origin, sequenced in a study of blood T cell repertoires in COVID-19. TCRdb's copy holds only in-frame clones and misses some; the assay was immunoSEQ multiplex PCR. The table includes 55,000 to 75,000 clones, 85% to 90% detected once. Sequencing used peripheral blood. These receptors all come from a human donor with active COVID-19. The donor label of this sample is uncertain.

This clone was observed a single time. The V gene is TRBV3-1 (or the pseudogene TRBV3-2), the J gene TRBJ2-2; the match to TRBD2 covers 13 bases. Germline V gene data show CDR1 as LGHDT and CDR2 as YNNKEL (reference sequence). The CDR3 sequence is 18 residues long. J was trimmed by 4 bases and V by 4 bases; bases with no gene match: 9. The CDR3 nucleotides are TGTGCCAGCAGCCTAGGACTAGCGGGAGTCACGGGCACCGGGGAGCTGTTTTTT. Amino acid sequence: CASSLGLAGVTGTGELFF.

The chain has TRBV29-1 and TRBJ2-7; a possible D gene is TRBD2 (6 bases). Germline CDR1 is SQVTM and CDR2 is ANQGSEA. This CDR3 is built from 15 residues. With 6 bases removed from V and 4 bases from J, the gap between germline ends came to 22 bases. The CDR3 sequence: CSVLKLAQRFYEQYF. The DNA for the CDR3 is TGCAGCGTCCTAAAACTAGCTCAACGGTTTTACGAGCAGTACTTC.

This clone came up once. The chain uses TRBV5-1 and TRBJ2-3, with 7 bases fitting TRBD2. The CDR3 is 15 amino acids. Germline assignment: CDR1 SGHRS and CDR2 YFSETQ. Unmatched junction bases numbered 10, after V lost 4 bases and J lost 5 bases. The CDR3 sequence: CASSDGGTAGDTQYF. The CDR3 DNA reads TGCGCCAGCAGCGACGGGGGGACTGCCGGAGATACGCAGTATTTT.

This clone has only one observation. The rearrangement joins TRBV7-2 to TRBJ2-1, with D unresolved. CDR3 length equals 14 residues. Germline CDR1 is SGHTA and CDR2 is FQGNSA. Deletions cut 2 bases from V and 7 bases from J, with 12 bases between. The CDR3 sequence: CASSLLTTGNEQFF. CDR3 DNA sequence: TGTGCCAGCAGCTTACTTACCACGGGTAATGAGCAGTTCTTC.

The table lists this clone with a count of one. CDR3 region: CAWSSLERSPLHF. The CDR3 DNA reads as TGTGCCTGGAGTAGTCTGGAGCGATCACCCCTCCACTTT. The rearrangement joins TRBV30 to TRBJ1-6; no reliable D call. The ends were cut back, 2 bases at V and 10 bases at J, with 12 bases in the middle. The CDR3 loop spans 13 amino acids. CDR1 and CDR2 from the germline V gene are GTSNPN and SVGIG (reference sequence).

The genes are TRBV9 and TRBJ1-4; 7 bases are shared with TRBD1. In germline, CDR1 is SGDLS, CDR2 YYNGEE. The J segment lost 7 bases and the V segment lost 2 bases, leaving 8 bases of the junction unmatched. This CDR3 is built from 15 residues. CDR3 nucleotide sequence: TGTGCCAGCAGCGTTCAGGGGACAGCGGGTGAAAAACTGTTTTTT. This codes for CASSVQGTAGEKLFF.

V is TRBV2 and J is TRBJ1-3; TRBD1 matches at 7 bases. V lost 3 bases and J lost 4; bases outside the gene matches: 6. The germline gives CDR1 SNHLY, CDR2 FYNNEI. This CDR3 is 15 amino acids long. This chain's CDR3 is CASSDKGALGNTIYF. DNA for the CDR3: TGTGCCAGCAGTGATAAGGGGGCGCTCGGAAACACCATATATTTT.

This sequence joins TRBV30 and TRBJ1-3; a weak D match, TRBD1 (5 bases). Germline V gives CDR1 GTSNPN, CDR2 SVGIG (reference sequence). The CDR3 is 13 amino acids. The V gene lost 5 bases and the J gene lost 4 bases, with 12 bases spanning the gap. CDR3 DNA sequence: TGTGCCTGGGAGGAGGGGAAGGGAAACACCATATATTTT. Protein sequence: CAWEEGKGNTIYF.

The chain joins TRBV5-8 to TRBJ1-6; D may be TRBD1 (6 bases). V dropped 4 bases and J dropped 2 bases, with 13 bases sitting between them. Germline CDR1 reads SGHTS; CDR2 reads YDEGEE. CDR3 size: 16 residues. The CDR3 here is CASSPRGGAYNSPLHF. The CDR3 DNA reads TGTGCCAGCAGCCCACGGGGGGGCGCCTATAATTCACCCCTCCACTTT. The variable domain in full, completed from reference TRBV5-8 and TRBJ1-6, reads EAGVTQSPTHLIKTRGQQATLRCSPISGHTSVYWYQQALGLGLQFLLWYDEGEERNRGNFPPRFSGRQFPNYSSELNVNALELEDSALYLCASSPRGGAYNSPLHFGNGTRLTVT.

V gene TRBV6-6 combines with J gene TRBJ2-5, with TRBD1 matching over 10 bases. J was trimmed by 0 bases and V by 6 bases; bases with no gene match: 7. Per germline, CDR1 MNHNY and CDR2 SVGAGI (reference sequence). This CDR3 comprises 16 residues. The CDR3 reads CASSQGQGHYQETQYF. In DNA form, the CDR3 reads TGTGCCAGCAGCCAGGGACAGGGGCATTACCAAGAGACCCAGTACTTC.

This clone came up once. V and J are TRBV14 and TRBJ1-1; D unresolved. This CDR3 spans 13 amino acids. V lost 1 base to trimming and J lost 5 bases, with 8 bases between them. The germline V gene has CDR1 SGHDN and CDR2 FVKESK. CDR3 sequence: CASSQVPGTEAFF. For the CDR3, the DNA is TGTGCCAGCAGCCAAGTCCCGGGGACTGAAGCTTTCTTT.

The chain uses TRBV7-9 and TRBJ1-2; TRBD1 matches at 8 bases. The CDR3 extends over 14 amino acids. Looked up from germline, CDR1 is SEHNR and CDR2 is FQNEAQ (reference sequence). J lost 3 bases, V lost 5 bases, and 5 bases had no gene match. The CDR3 here is CASSQNRGDYGYTF. For the CDR3, the DNA is TGTGCCAGCAGCCAAAACAGGGGGGACTATGGCTACACCTTC.

This chain uses TRBV5-6 with TRBJ2-7; the match to TRBD2 covers 7 bases. The CDR3 covers 14 residues. Germline CDR1 is SGHDT and CDR2 is YYEEEE. Germline trimming cut 3 bases from V and 6 bases from J; bases unmatched to any gene: 9. CDR3 nucleotides: TGTGCCAGCAGCTCGACAGCTTCGGGGGGCGAGCAGTACTTC. It yields the protein CASSSTASGGEQYF.

This chain links TRBV5-4 with TRBJ1-2; D is unresolved. Germline V lookup: CDR1 SGHNT, CDR2 YYREEE (reference sequence). The V end lost 1 base, the J end lost 4 bases, and 11 bases lay between the germline ends. The CDR3 totals 14 residues. The CDR3: CASSLQANFYGYTF. The CDR3 coding sequence is TGTGCCAGCAGCTTGCAGGCTAATTTCTATGGCTACACCTTC.

The rearrangement links TRBV5-1 to TRBJ2-2; D might be TRBD1 (6 bases). Germline CDR1 and CDR2: SGHRS and YFSETQ. The V and J ends lost 3 bases and 0 bases respectively, with 9 bases between them. The CDR3 contains 15 residues. The CDR3 region is CASSSRGANTGELFF. CDR3 bases: TGCGCCAGCAGCTCCAGGGGTGCGAACACCGGGGAGCTGTTTTTT. The full variable domain, rest sourced from reference TRBV5-1 and TRBJ2-2, is KAGVTQTPRYLIKTRGQQVTLSCSPISGHRSVSWYQQTPGQGLQFLFEYFSETQRNKGNFPGRFSGRQFSNSRSEMNVSTLELGDSALYLCASSSRGANTGELFFGEGSRLTVL.

The V call is TRBV4-1, the J call TRBJ2-4; 7 bases agree with TRBD1. Germline lookup yields CDR1 MGHRA and CDR2 YSYEKL. The CDR3 contains 13 residues. The V segment lost 3 bases and the J segment 8 bases; nucleotides outside the gene matches: 4. The CDR3 bases are TGCGCCAGCAGCCAGTTGACAGGGCACATTCAGTACTTC. This translates into CASSQLTGHIQYF.

The gene calls are TRBV7-9 and TRBJ1-1, with D unresolved. V dropped 5 bases and J dropped 4 bases, with 8 bases sitting between them. Germline V gene sequence: CDR1 SEHNR, CDR2 FQNEAQ (reference sequence). This CDR3 has 12 residues. As DNA, the CDR3 is TGTGCCAGCAGCCGTATAGCCACTGAAGCTTTCTTT. It is translated as CASSRIATEAFF.

This chain joins TRBV7-3 and TRBJ2-1, with 11 bases matching TRBD2. The germline V gene encodes CDR1 SGHTA and CDR2 FQGTGA. The V gene end was trimmed by 5 bases and the J gene end by 4 bases; junction bases not matched to a gene: 10. The CDR3 consists of 17 residues. CDR3 protein: CASSQGGSGRAYNEQFF. The CDR3 region has the DNA TGTGCCAGCAGCCAAGGGGGTAGCGGGAGGGCGTACAATGAGCAGTTCTTC.

The V and J genes are TRBV4-1 and TRBJ2-1; TRBD1 agrees at 10 bases. J lost 9 bases, V lost 5 bases, and 7 bases had no gene match. CDR1 is MGHRA and CDR2 is YSYEKL in the germline V gene. CDR3 size: 14 residues. The CDR3 loop is CASSWGQGSAEQFF. CDR3 DNA: TGCGCCAGCAGCTGGGGACAGGGGAGCGCTGAGCAGTTCTTC.

V and J are TRBV28 and TRBJ1-6; 7 bases fit TRBD1. Germline V lookup: CDR1 MDHEN, CDR2 SYDVKM. The CDR3 contains 14 residues. V shed 5 bases, J shed 3 bases, and the junction held 1 base outside the gene matches. CDR3: CASSDRVYNSPLHF. In DNA, the CDR3 is TGTGCCAGCAGTGACAGGGTCTATAATTCACCCCTCCACTTT.

The J gene is TRBJ2-5, the V gene TRBV28; D possibly corresponds to TRBD1 (6 bases). Germline-derived CDR1 and CDR2 are MDHEN and SYDVKM. This CDR3 region has 16 residues. Trimming took 5 bases from V and 4 from J, leaving 20 bases between them. DNA for the CDR3: TGTGCCAGCAGTCGACCCCGGGGCCGAGGGGGAGAGACCCAGTACTTC. Translated: CASSRPRGRGGETQYF.

The chain carries TRBV5-4 and TRBJ2-7, with D maybe TRBD2 (6 bases). V gave up 0 bases and J gave up 3 bases, with 19 bases separating them. The CDR3 spans 17 residues. Germline lookup yields CDR1 SGHNT and CDR2 YYREEE (reference sequence). DNA of the CDR3: TGTGCCAGCAGCTTGGACGGCGGGGACCTCGGGGTCTACGAGCAGTACTTC. It is translated as CASSLDGGDLGVYEQYF.

The chain combines TRBV5-8 with TRBJ2-3, with 11 bases lining up with TRBD2. This CDR3 is built from 16 residues. Germline CDR1 is SGHTS and CDR2 is YDEGEE. With 0 bases clipped from V and 4 bases from J, the junction kept 4 bases outside the gene matches. In nucleotides, the CDR3 is TGTGCCAGCAGCTTGGGGGCGACTAGCGGGGCAGATACGCAGTATTTT. Protein: CASSLGATSGADTQYF. The variable domain in full, with the rest retrieved from reference TRBV5-8 and TRBJ2-3, is EAGVTQSPTHLIKTRGQQATLRCSPISGHTSVYWYQQALGLGLQFLLWYDEGEERNRGNFPPRFSGRQFPNYSSELNVNALELEDSALYLCASSLGATSGADTQYFGPGTRLTVL.

This sequence joins TRBV15 and TRBJ2-1; 9 bases are shared with TRBD1. The CDR3 sequence is 15 residues long. The V segment lost 5 bases and the J segment 6 bases; nucleotides outside the gene matches: 8. In germline, CDR1 is LNHNV, CDR2 YYDKDF (reference sequence). CDR3 sequence: CATSPGTGTFNEQFF. In DNA, the CDR3 is TGTGCCACCAGCCCCGGGACAGGGACATTCAATGAGCAGTTCTTC.

The chain is built from TRBV6-5 and TRBJ1-2; 7 nucleotides agree with TRBD1. The germline V gene encodes CDR1 MNHEY and CDR2 SVGAGI. Trimming took 4 bases from V and 6 from J; bases not matched to a gene: 11. The length of the CDR3 is 15 residues. For the CDR3, the DNA is TGTGCCAGCAGTTCCCCTGAAGGGGGCGTGAATGGCTACACCTTC. This gives the protein CASSSPEGGVNGYTF.

The rearrangement joins TRBV5-1 to TRBJ2-3; 16 bases map to TRBD2. Germline values: CDR1 SGHRS, CDR2 YFSETQ. This CDR3 comprises 19 residues. V trimming: 4 bases; J trimming: 3 bases; junction bases outside the gene matches: 11. The CDR3 reads CASSPSGTSGRAGTDTQYF. The CDR3 DNA follows: TGCGCCAGCAGCCCCTCCGGGACTAGCGGGAGGGCCGGGACAGATACGCAGTATTTT.

This clone was found a few times. This chain links TRBV4-2 with TRBJ1-2, with TRBD1 identical over 8 bases. V trimming: 3 bases; J trimming: 8 bases; junction bases outside the gene matches: 14. The CDR3 length is 16 residues. Germline V gives CDR1 LGHNA, CDR2 YNFKEQ. CDR3 in DNA: TGTGCCAGCAGCCAGCTCTCGGACAGGGCTCGAGGAGGCTACACCTTC. It codes for CASSQLSDRARGGYTF.